The 15 T cell receptor beta chains below were found in one sample sequenced in a study of beta chain features in type 1 diabetes. Sequencing targeted expressed TCRB transcripts, as all isolated RNA had been reverse transcribed. Only in-frame clones appear in the TCRdb table, and some are missing; sequencing was by immunoSEQ multiplex PCR. This sample has roughly 500,000 clones, with approximately 10% found just once. The sequenced material came from naive CD4+ T cells from blood. The origin of the receptors is a woman between 18 and 30 years old in good health.

The CDR3 spells CASSPVRSGGNNSPLHF. The CDR3 region has the DNA TGTGCCAGCAGCCCCGTTAGATCGGGGGGGAATAATTCACCCCTCCACTTT. The chain has TRBV7-6 and TRBJ1-6; D might be TRBD1 (5 bases). V was shortened by 5 bases and J by 5 bases, with 19 bases between the two germline ends. Germline V gene data show CDR1 as SGHVS and CDR2 as FNYEAQ. The CDR3 is 17 amino acids.

The CDR3 region has the DNA TGTGCCAGCAGCTTAAGACGGAAGACAGTTACGGGGCACAATGAGCAGTTCTTC. This gives the protein CASSLRRKTVTGHNEQFF. The rearrangement uses TRBV7-6 and TRBJ2-1; D is tentatively TRBD1 or TRBD2 (5 bases each). The germline V gene has CDR1 SGHVS and CDR2 FNYEAQ. Trimming removed 2 bases at V and 5 bases at J, with 22 bases between. This CDR3 contains 18 residues.

This chain joins TRBV7-8 and TRBJ2-3, with D possibly TRBD2 on 6 matching bases. The CDR3 runs to 18 residues. Deletions cut 4 bases from V and 2 bases from J, with 22 bases between. In germline, CDR1 is SGHVS, CDR2 FQNEAQ. The CDR3 nucleotides read TGTGCCAGCAGCTGGGCGCCTCGGGGTAGCGGAGCCACAGATACGCAGTATTTT. Translating it yields CASSWAPRGSGATDTQYF.

This clone occurred a few times. The chain is built from TRBV9 and TRBJ2-2; possible D gene TRBD1, 5 bases. Trimming took off 1 base at V and 3 bases at J, with 10 bases between the two ends. The CDR3 has 15 amino acids. The germline V gene encodes CDR1 SGDLS and CDR2 YYNGEE. The chain's CDR3 is CASSVQGTYTGELFF. The CDR3 DNA follows: TGTGCCAGCAGCGTACAGGGAACCTACACCGGGGAGCTGTTTTTT.

This clone was seen only a few times. The same CDR3 is also encoded by other DNA sequences in this sample. CDR3 region: CASSSKETQYF. CDR3 in DNA: TGTGCCAGCAGTTCGAAAGAGACCCAGTACTTC. The gene calls are TRBV7-9 and TRBJ2-5; no definite D call. The length of the CDR3 is 11 residues. Trimming shortened V by 6 bases and J by 3 bases, and 5 bases separated the two germline ends. Germline V lookup: CDR1 SEHNR, CDR2 FQNEAQ (reference sequence).

This chain joins TRBV4-1 and TRBJ2-5, with 9 bases identical to TRBD2. CDR3 length equals 16 residues. Germline CDR1 and CDR2: MGHRA and YSYEKL. The trim removed 1 base at V and 4 bases at J, leaving 7 bases unmatched. This CDR3 reads CASSQAAGGFPETQYF. As DNA, the CDR3 is TGCGCCAGCAGCCAAGCCGCGGGGGGGTTCCCAGAGACCCAGTACTTC.

This clone came up a few times. This rearrangement joins TRBV7-2 to TRBJ1-5; a possible D gene is TRBD1 (6 bases). Germline CDR1 SGHTA, CDR2 FQGNSA. The ends were cut back, 5 bases at V and 3 bases at J, with 17 bases in the middle. The CDR3 runs to 16 residues. CDR3 sequence: CASSPRGSRANQPQHF. Here the CDR3 DNA reads TGTGCCAGCAGCCCGAGGGGGAGCAGGGCCAATCAGCCCCAGCATTTT.

This clone has a handful of counts. V is TRBV15 and J is TRBJ2-1; 12 nucleotides align to TRBD2. Germline V lookup: CDR1 LNHNV, CDR2 YYDKDF (reference sequence). CDR3 size: 17 residues. Trimming took 0 bases from V and 5 from J; bases not matched to a gene: 5. CDR3 residues: CATSRDPTSGSHNEQFF. The CDR3 region has the DNA TGTGCCACCAGCAGAGACCCGACTAGCGGGAGCCACAATGAGCAGTTCTTC.

The sample holds a few counts of this clone. The chain joins TRBV5-1 to TRBJ2-5; 11 bases match TRBD2. This CDR3 comprises 15 residues. Trimming cost V 0 bases and J 4 bases; bases outside gene matches: 2. Germline assignment: CDR1 SGHRS and CDR2 YFSETQ. In DNA, the CDR3 is TGCGCCAGCAGCTTGGATGGGACTAGCGGAGAGACCCAGTACTTC. It encodes CASSLDGTSGETQYF.

The chain employs TRBV5-1 and TRBJ2-5; 12 positions agree with TRBD2. In germline, CDR1 is SGHRS, CDR2 YFSETQ. J lost 2 bases, V lost 4 bases, and 3 bases had no gene match. The CDR3 has 15 residues. The CDR3 spells CASSLGTSGQETQYF. CDR3 DNA: TGCGCCAGCAGCCTTGGGACTAGCGGGCAAGAGACCCAGTACTTC.

A note on this clone: This specimen includes other DNA sequences encoding the same CDR3. The chain joins TRBV18 to TRBJ1-1, with a possible D match to TRBD1 (5 bases). Germline CDR1 and CDR2: KGHSH and LQKENI. The CDR3 loop spans 14 amino acids. V gave up 5 bases and J gave up 2 bases, with 12 bases separating them. The CDR3 DNA reads TGTGCCAGCTCATCACGTCAGGGAAACACTGAAGCTTTCTTT. The encoded protein is CASSSRQGNTEAFF.

A word on this clone: At the DNA level, this CDR3 is encoded by other sequences in the same sample as well. V is TRBV9 and J is TRBJ1-5; weak D call: TRBD1 (6 bases). The CDR3 is 15 residues long. Germline lookup yields CDR1 SGDLS and CDR2 YYNGEE. V lost 0 bases, J lost 2 bases, and 9 bases lay in between. The CDR3 coding sequence is TGTGCCAGCAGCGTAGAGGGACATCGCAATCAGCCCCAGCATTTT. Residues: CASSVEGHRNQPQHF.

Comment on this clone: The sample contains more than one DNA sequence encoding this CDR3. V and J are TRBV7-2 and TRBJ2-2; D uncertain. There are 13 residues in the CDR3. V was pared by 2 bases and J by 2 bases, with 3 bases between. CDR1 and CDR2 (germline): SGHTA, FQGNSA. CDR3 sequence: CASSLLNTGELFF. Here the CDR3 DNA reads TGTGCCAGCAGCTTACTCAACACCGGGGAGCTGTTTTTT. The variable domain in full, completed from reference TRBV7-2 and TRBJ2-2, reads GAGVSQSPSNKVTEKGKDVELRCDPISGHTALYWYRQSLGQGLEFLIYFQGNSAPDKSGLPSDRFSAERTGGSVSTLTIQRTQQEDSAVYLCASSLLNTGELFFGEGSRLTVL.

Many counts were recorded for this clone. The chain carries TRBV29-1 and TRBJ2-5; 8 bases align to TRBD1. The CDR3 loop spans 12 amino acids. Germline assignment: CDR1 SQVTM and CDR2 ANQGSEA. With V trimmed by 5 bases and J by 3 bases, 2 bases remained unmatched. The CDR3 region is CSVRTGKETQYF. The CDR3 coding sequence is TGCAGCGTTCGGACAGGGAAAGAGACCCAGTACTTC.

Points on this clone: Other DNA sequences of this sample code for an identical CDR3. The chain links TRBV30 to TRBJ2-7; the D gene is possibly TRBD2 (6 bases). V gave up 4 bases and J gave up 2 bases, with 9 bases separating them. The CDR3 has 12 residues. Germline-derived CDR1 and CDR2 are GTSNPN and SVGIG (reference sequence). Written as DNA, the CDR3 is TGTGCCTGGAACGCGGGGACCTACGAGCAGTACTTC. It is translated as CAWNAGTYEQYF.